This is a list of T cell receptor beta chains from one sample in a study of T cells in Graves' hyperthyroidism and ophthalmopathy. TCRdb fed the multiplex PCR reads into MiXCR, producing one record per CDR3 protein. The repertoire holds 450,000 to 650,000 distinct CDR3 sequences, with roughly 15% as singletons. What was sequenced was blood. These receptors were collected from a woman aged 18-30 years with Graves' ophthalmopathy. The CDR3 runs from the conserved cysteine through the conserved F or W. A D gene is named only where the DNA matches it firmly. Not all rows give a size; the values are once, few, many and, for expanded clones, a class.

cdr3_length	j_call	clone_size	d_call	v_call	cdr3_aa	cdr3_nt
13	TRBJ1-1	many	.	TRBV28	CASSSPGWDKAFF	TGTGCCAGCAGCTCCCCGGGTTGGGACAAAGCTTTCTTT
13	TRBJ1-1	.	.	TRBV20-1	CSARTFDRQEAFF	TGCAGTGCTAGAACTTTCGACAGACAAGAAGCTTTCTTT
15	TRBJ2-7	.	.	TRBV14	CASSQVWGDPYEQYF	TGTGCCAGCAGCCAAGTCTGGGGGGACCCCTACGAGCAGTACTTC
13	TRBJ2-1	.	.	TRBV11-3	CASSLTGTDEQFF	TGTGCCAGCAGCTTAACGGGTACCGATGAGCAGTTCTTC
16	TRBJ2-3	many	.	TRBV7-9	CASSIAGTVFTDTQYF	TGTGCCAGCAGCATTGCCGGGACGGTTTTCACAGATACGCAGTATTTT
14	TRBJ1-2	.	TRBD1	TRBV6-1	CASSPGTGSGGYTF	TGTGCCAGCAGCCCCGGGACAGGGAGTGGTGGCTACACCTTC
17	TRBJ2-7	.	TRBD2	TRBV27	CATSDFGTSGFSYEQYF	TGTGCCACCAGTGATTTTGGGACTAGCGGGTTCTCCTACGAGCAGTACTTC
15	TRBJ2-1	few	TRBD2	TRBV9	CASSVGLASNNEQFF	TGTGCCAGCAGCGTGGGACTAGCGTCAAACAATGAGCAGTTCTTC
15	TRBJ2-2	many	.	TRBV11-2	CASSLRPVNTGELFF	TGTGCCAGCAGCTTAAGGCCCGTTAACACCGGGGAGCTGTTTTTT
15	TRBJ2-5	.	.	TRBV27	CASSPSLAYQETQYF	TGTGCCAGCAGTCCCAGTCTAGCGTACCAAGAGACCCAGTACTTC
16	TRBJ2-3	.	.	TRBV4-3	CASSLTGTFGTDTQYF	TGCGCCAGCAGCCTTACCGGGACTTTCGGCACAGATACGCAGTATTTT
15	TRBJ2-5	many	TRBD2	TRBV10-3	CAINLLTSGRETQYF	TGTGCCATCAACCTTCTGACTAGCGGGAGAGAGACCCAGTACTTC
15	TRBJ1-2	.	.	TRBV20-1	CSARDPRGVLYGYTF	TGCAGTGCTAGAGATCCGAGGGGGGTTCTCTATGGCTACACCTTC
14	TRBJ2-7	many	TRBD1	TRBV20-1	CSATRRTGDNEQYF	TGCAGTGCTACGAGGAGGACAGGGGATAACGAGCAGTACTTC
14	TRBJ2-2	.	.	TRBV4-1	CASSQDGAGGELFF	TGCGCCAGCAGCCAAGATGGGGCGGGCGGGGAGCTGTTTTTT
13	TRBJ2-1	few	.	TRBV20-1	CSARDNRGNEQFF	TGCAGTGCTAGAGATAATAGAGGGAATGAGCAGTTCTTC
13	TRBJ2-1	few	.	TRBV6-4	CASSVRPNNEQFF	TGTGCCAGCAGTGTACGGCCCAACAATGAGCAGTTCTTC
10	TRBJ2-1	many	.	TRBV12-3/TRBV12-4	CASMFHEQFF	TGTGCCAGCATGTTTCATGAGCAGTTCTTC
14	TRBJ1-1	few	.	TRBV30	CAWSAQILNTEAFF	TGTGCCTGGAGTGCCCAGATTTTGAACACTGAAGCTTTCTTT
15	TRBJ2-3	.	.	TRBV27	CASSLAATSTDTQYF	TGTGCCAGCTCTCTGGCGGCAACTAGCACAGATACGCAGTATTTT
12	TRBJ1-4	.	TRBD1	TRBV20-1	CSADRAGEKLFF	TGCAGTGCCGACAGGGCAGGGGAAAAACTGTTTTTT
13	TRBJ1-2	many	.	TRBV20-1	CSASRGTDYGYTF	TGCAGTGCATCGCGAGGGACGGATTATGGCTACACCTTC
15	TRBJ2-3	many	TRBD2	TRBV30	CAWSGTSGLRDTQYF	TGTGCCTGGAGTGGGACTAGCGGGCTTCGGGATACGCAGTATTTT
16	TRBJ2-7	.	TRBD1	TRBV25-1	CASSEWGTGSSYEQYF	TGTGCCAGCAGTGAATGGGGGACAGGGAGCTCCTACGAGCAGTACTTC
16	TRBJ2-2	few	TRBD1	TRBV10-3	CAISDRQGLNTGELFF	TGTGCCATCAGTGACAGACAGGGCCTGAACACCGGGGAGCTGTTTTTT
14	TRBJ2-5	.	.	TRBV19	CASSNSINQETQYF	TGTGCCAGTAGCAACTCGATAAACCAAGAGACCCAGTACTTC
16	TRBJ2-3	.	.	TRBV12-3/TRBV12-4	CASSLWQGTLTDTQYF	TGTGCCAGCAGTCTATGGCAGGGGACCCTCACAGATACGCAGTATTTT
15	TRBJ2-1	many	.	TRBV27	CASSLYRTPYNEQFF	TGTGCCAGCAGTTTATACAGGACTCCCTACAATGAGCAGTTCTTC
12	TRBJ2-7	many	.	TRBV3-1	CASSQESYEQYF	TGTGCCAGCAGCCAAGAATCGTACGAGCAGTACTTC
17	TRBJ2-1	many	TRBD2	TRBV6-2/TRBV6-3	CASLSTRLAGIHNEQFF	TGTGCCAGCCTAAGCACCAGGCTAGCGGGAATCCACAATGAGCAGTTCTTC
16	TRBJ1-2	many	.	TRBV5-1	CASSLEGTATNYGYTF	TGCGCCAGCAGCTTGGAGGGAACAGCGACCAACTATGGCTACACCTTC
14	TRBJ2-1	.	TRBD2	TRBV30	CAWQLAGRPNERFF	TGTGCCTGGCAACTAGCGGGGAGGCCTAATGAGCGGTTCTTC
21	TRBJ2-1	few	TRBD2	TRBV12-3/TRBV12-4	CASSFQAGGPWGVISYNEQFF	TGTGCCAGCAGTTTTCAAGCGGGAGGGCCGTGGGGCGTGATCTCCTACAATGAGCAGTTCTTC
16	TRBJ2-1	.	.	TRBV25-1	CASSGGAIRSYNEQFF	TGTGCCAGCAGTGGGGGGGCGATCCGCTCCTACAATGAGCAGTTCTTC
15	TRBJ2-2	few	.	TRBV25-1	CASSDRNAYTGELFF	TGTGCCAGCAGTGACCGGAATGCCTACACCGGGGAGCTGTTTTTT
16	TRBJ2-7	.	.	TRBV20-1	CSASPPVGREVYEQYF	TGCAGTGCTAGCCCACCAGTTGGACGCGAAGTGTACGAGCAGTACTTC
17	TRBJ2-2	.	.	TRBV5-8	CASSRNPQGTGTGELFF	TGTGCCAGCAGCCGGAACCCCCAGGGGACGGGCACCGGGGAGCTGTTTTTT
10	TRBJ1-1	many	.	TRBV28	CAHGEAEAFF	TGTGCCCACGGGGAGGCTGAAGCTTTCTTT
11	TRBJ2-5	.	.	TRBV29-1	CSLRVQETQYF	TGCAGCCTCCGGGTCCAAGAGACCCAGTACTTC
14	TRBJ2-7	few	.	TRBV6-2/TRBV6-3	CASSWSGLLSEQYF	TGTGCCAGCAGTTGGTCGGGACTCCTGAGCGAGCAGTACTTC
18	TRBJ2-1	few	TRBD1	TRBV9	CASSGGMGQRVSYNEQFF	TGTGCCAGCAGCGGAGGAATGGGACAGCGAGTCTCCTACAATGAGCAGTTCTTC
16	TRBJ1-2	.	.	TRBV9	CASSVDQSGYNIGYTF	TGTGCCAGCAGCGTAGACCAGTCTGGATATAACATTGGCTACACCTTC